The present entry profiles one T cell receptor beta chain with its context. The specificity of this receptor is unknown. The input lacks base qualities; no much larger clone sits a single base away. The immunoSEQ Assay, a bias-controlled multiplex PCR, was used to amplify TCRbeta CDR3 regions from genomic DNA. As for the original processing: Nucleated cell counts per sample were estimated from amplification of reference gene primers within the assay. Sequence reads were collapsed and filtered to measure the absolute abundance of every unique TCRbeta CDR3 rearrangement. For each sample, productive Simpson clonality was calculated as the square root of Simpson's diversity index over productive rearrangements. The table comes from immuneACCESS by way of TCRdb, which keeps in-frame sequences with V and J called. Part of the clones is missing from these tables; in studies checked, under half for an unresolved V gene and the rest for unknown reasons. V, J and clone size reflect that table, while D and trimming were determined from the DNA. Within this sample are 200,000 or so clones, with roughly four fifths of them counted one time only. Together, the top ten hold around 6.3% of the sample.

The data derive from a study of blood T cell repertoires in COVID-19 (dated by TCRdb to the early 2020s). General notes on the study: Samples from collaborators originated in the United States, Italy and Spain and spanned both the acute and convalescent phases of COVID-19. The material from the prospective study consisted of cDNA or gDNA derived from T cells, B-cell-depleted T cells, or PBMCs. The dataset comprised deeply sampled blood TCRbeta repertoires from subjects exposed to, actively infected with, or recovered from COVID-19. The repertoires were made available in a free public database intended to serve as a resource for research on the immune response to SARS-CoV-2. Samples were obtained from the ongoing ImmuneRACE study (first 160 participants) and from 950 to 1,500 subjects provided by 6 global collaborators. The sample metadata nearly always contained a de-identified subject ID, COVID-19 status, age in years and sex. Where available, HLA class I and class II types were taken from metadata supplied by the sample provider and were not determined by assay-based typing. Beyond this particular receptor, the publication reports: The quantity of clinical and demographic metadata differed by source and by participant and was supplied without curation.

Each collaborating institution followed its own protocols to collect whole blood in K2EDTA tubes. For TCRbeta analysis, collaborators shipped samples in one of three forms: frozen whole blood, isolated PBMCs, or DNA extracted from either of those sample types. The TCR sequence derives from a middle-aged woman with acute or convalescent COVID-19. Sequencing was done on a sample of peripheral blood.

CDR3 region: CASSPRTGLTYEQYF. The DNA is as follows: TGTGCCAGCAGCCCCCGGACAGGGTTAACCTACGAGCAGTACTTC. The rearrangement combines TRBV7-8 with TRBJ2-7; 8 nucleotides in the junction match TRBD1. Trimming accounts for 5 bases at V and 2 bases at J, while the number of junction bases matched to no gene is 8. From a lookup of the germline V gene, CDR1 and CDR2 are SGHVS and FQNEAQ. Measured from the cysteine to the phenylalanine, the CDR3 is 15 residues long. The entry retains the CDR3 DNA only, 45 bases that are in frame from base 1.